This passage covers 25 T cell receptor beta chains from one sample sequenced in a study of shared clonotypes between healthy human individuals. Sequencing was performed with immunoSEQ multiplex PCR; in TCRdb, only in-frame clones are kept and a portion is missing. The repertoire holds about 2.3 million clones, with around 92% as singletons. Sequencing was carried out using naive CD4+ T cells from PBMCs. Subset of the sample: CD45RA+ positively selected. The receptors stem from a man aged 18 to 35 in good health. Some clones in this sample may be carry-over from other donors' samples.

A word on this clone: The sample has other DNA sequences that encode this CDR3 too. This chain links TRBV6-5 with TRBJ2-7; D might be TRBD1 (6 bases). CDR1 and CDR2 (germline): MNHEY, SVGAGI. V was clipped by 2 bases and J by 3 bases, with 14 bases between them. The CDR3 is made up of 15 amino acids. The CDR3 DNA reads TGTGCCAGCAGTTACGGTCAAGGGGGTGGCTACGAGCAGTACTTC. This translates into CASSYGQGGGYEQYF.

The gene calls are TRBV7-2 and TRBJ2-5; TRBD1 matches at 7 bases. V shed 4 bases and J 5 bases; nucleotides not matched to a gene: 7. Per the germline V gene, CDR1 is SGHTA and CDR2 is FQGNSA. The CDR3 is 14 residues long. In nucleotides, the CDR3 is TGTGCCAGCAGCTCGCCAGGGGGTTGGGAGACCCAGTACTTC. This translates into CASSSPGGWETQYF.

Of note for this clone: This is likely a read error, given that the CDR3 carries no conserved phenylalanine or tryptophan at its end. V gene TRBV5-4 combines with J gene TRBJ1-2; D remains unclear. Trimming cost V 0 bases and J 8 bases, with 11 bases left between them. Looked up from germline, CDR1 is SGHNT and CDR2 is YYREEE (reference sequence). The CDR3 spans 13 residues. The CDR3 coding sequence is TGTGCCAGCAGCTTGGACTACGGGCGAGGCTACACCCTC. Encoded protein: CASSLDYGRGYTL.

The chain joins TRBV7-3 to TRBJ2-2; tentative D call: TRBD2 (5 bases). With 5 bases removed from V and 5 bases from J, the gap between germline ends came to 15 bases. The CDR3 runs 15 residues. Germline V CDR1 and CDR2: SGHTA, FQGTGA. The CDR3 nucleotides are TGTGCCAGCAGCCCGCGGCCCGCGGGTACCGGGGAGCTGTTTTTT. This translates into CASSPRPAGTGELFF.

The CDR3 bases are TGTGCCATCAGGACAACCGGGACTTTAAGCTCCTACAATGAGCAGTTCTTC. Translation gives CAIRTTGTLSSYNEQFF. The V gene is TRBV10-3, the J gene TRBJ2-1, with a possible D match to TRBD2 (6 bases). The germline V gene encodes CDR1 ENHRY and CDR2 SYGVKD. The CDR3 spans 17 residues. The V gene lost 6 bases and the J gene lost 0 bases, with 18 bases spanning the gap.

This chain uses TRBV19 with TRBJ2-1, with D uncertain. Trimming removed 5 bases at V and 2 bases at J, with 4 bases between. Germline assignment: CDR1 LNHDA and CDR2 SQIVND (reference sequence). The CDR3 consists of 12 residues. As DNA, the CDR3 is TGTGCCAGTAGTTTCGCCTACAATGAGCAGTTCTTC. Translation gives CASSFAYNEQFF.

The V call is TRBV7-9, the J call TRBJ2-5, with 11 bases that match TRBD2. J was trimmed by 0 bases and V by 7 bases; bases with no gene match: 7. The V gene's germline CDR1 is SEHNR and CDR2 FQNEAQ (reference sequence). The CDR3 is 16 residues long. The chain's CDR3 is CASMQPGLADQETQYF. In nucleotides, the CDR3 is TGTGCCAGCATGCAACCGGGACTAGCGGACCAAGAGACCCAGTACTTC.

V gene TRBV5-4 combines with J gene TRBJ2-4; D might be TRBD1 (5 bases). Germline V lookup: CDR1 SGHNT, CDR2 YYREEE (reference sequence). The CDR3 sequence is 16 residues long. V was cut by 3 bases and J by 5 bases, with 18 bases left in between. The CDR3 here is CASSSLFKGAENIQYF. CDR3 nucleotides: TGTGCCAGCAGCTCCCTTTTTAAAGGGGCCGAAAACATTCAGTACTTC.

Regarding this clone: The CDR3 does not close with the conserved phenylalanine or tryptophan, likely indicating a read error. The limits of the CDR3 on the DNA are not certain, so only TCRdb's listed CDR3 is given. The chain recombines TRBV2 with TRBJ2-7; TRBD1, the table's D call, lacks a check against the DNA. Including both end residues, the CDR3 is 12 amino acids long. Germline CDR1 reads SNHLY; CDR2 reads FYNNEI. The CDR3 reads CASRPFVFGLAL.

Comment on this clone: Distinct nucleotide sequences in the sample also encode this CDR3. The chain has TRBV28 and TRBJ1-4; D gene uncertain. The ends were cut back, 5 bases at V and 6 bases at J, with 7 bases in the middle. Germline CDR1 MDHEN, CDR2 SYDVKM. The CDR3 has 12 amino acids. CDR3 coding DNA: TGTGCCAGCAGTCTTACCGATGAAAAACTGTTTTTT. Protein: CASSLTDEKLFF. The entire variable domain, with the rest obtained from reference TRBV28 and TRBJ1-4, is as follows: DVKVTQSSRYLVKRTGEKVFLECVQDMDHENMFWYRQDPGLGLRLIYFSYDVKMKEKGDIPEGYSVSREKKERFSLILESASTNQTSMYLCASSLTDEKLFFGSGTQLSVL.

The table lists this clone with a few counts. The chain recombines TRBV30 with TRBJ1-1, with D unresolved. The germline V and J ends were trimmed by 4 bases and 1 base, with 13 bases remaining between them. CDR1 GTSNPN and CDR2 SVGIG come from the germline V gene (reference sequence). The CDR3 has 14 residues. The CDR3 DNA sequence: TGTGCCTGGAATCGTGCATCGTCGAACACTGAAGCTTTCTTT. Residues: CAWNRASSNTEAFF.

Concerning this clone itself: The same CDR3 arises from other DNA sequences in this sample as well. This chain connects TRBV5-1 to TRBJ1-1; D uncertain. Germline CDR1 and CDR2: SGHRS and YFSETQ. Between the trimmed V and J ends, which lost 0 bases and 0 bases, there was a span of 9 bases. The CDR3 length is 15 residues. The CDR3 nucleotides read TGCGCCAGCAGCTTGGGGGCGGGTCTGAACACTGAAGCTTTCTTT. This translates into CASSLGAGLNTEAFF. Based on the CDR3 plus reference TRBV5-1 and TRBJ1-1, the full variable domain is KAGVTQTPRYLIKTRGQQVTLSCSPISGHRSVSWYQQTPGQGLQFLFEYFSETQRNKGNFPGRFSGRQFSNSRSEMNVSTLELGDSALYLCASSLGAGLNTEAFFGQGTRLTVV.

The CDR3 protein is CATSSASGTNEKLFF. The CDR3, as DNA: TGTGCCACCAGCAGTGCCTCGGGGACTAATGAAAAACTGTTTTTT. The chain carries TRBV15 and TRBJ1-4; no clear D. V was pared by 3 bases and J by 2 bases, with 10 bases between. The germline V gene encodes CDR1 LNHNV and CDR2 YYDKDF (reference sequence). The CDR3 is 15 residues long.

The CDR3 is CASSLGGIDYEQYF. CDR3 bases: TGTGCCAGCAGCTTAGGGGGGATAGACTACGAGCAGTACTTC. The genes are TRBV7-2 and TRBJ2-7, with D tentatively TRBD1 or TRBD2 (5 bases each). V lost 1 base and J lost 3, with 10 bases in between. Germline CDR1 and CDR2: SGHTA and FQGNSA. The CDR3 contains 14 residues.

This clone has only one observation. The chain links TRBV4-2 to TRBJ2-1, with D hard to call. V was shortened by 0 bases and J by 15 bases, with 15 bases between the two germline ends. Germline V gives CDR1 LGHNA, CDR2 YNFKEQ. The CDR3 consists of 13 residues. The CDR3, as DNA: TGTGCCAGCAGCCAAGACTCGGTAGCCCTTAGGTTCTTC. It specifies CASSQDSVALRFF.

The rearrangement links TRBV28 to TRBJ2-7; tentative D call: TRBD1 (5 bases). Trimming removed 3 bases at V and 6 bases at J, with 18 bases between. Germline-derived CDR1 and CDR2 are MDHEN and SYDVKM. The CDR3 sequence is 15 residues long. The CDR3 reads CASSFRATVQGEQYF. The CDR3 coding sequence is TGTGCCAGCAGTTTCAGGGCGACGGTTCAGGGCGAGCAGTACTTC.

This rearrangement joins TRBV2 to TRBJ1-5; possibly TRBD1 for D (5 bases). V was cut by 6 bases and J by 0 bases, with 9 bases left in between. Per germline, CDR1 SNHLY and CDR2 FYNNEI. There are 14 residues in the CDR3. The chain's CDR3 is CASRRDVSNQPQHF. CDR3 bases: TGTGCCAGCAGAAGGGACGTTAGCAATCAGCCCCAGCATTTT.

The chain couples TRBV4-1 to TRBJ2-2; 15 nucleotides line up with TRBD2. This CDR3 spans 16 amino acids. J lost 4 bases, V lost 6 bases, and 3 bases had no gene match. CDR1 MGHRA and CDR2 YSYEKL come from the germline V gene. The CDR3, as DNA: TGCGCCAGCAGGGGACTAGCGGGAGGTTTCACCGGGGAGCTGTTTTTT. As protein: CASRGLAGGFTGELFF.

Details on this clone: This same CDR3 is encoded by further DNA sequences in the sample. The rearrangement uses TRBV6-5 and TRBJ2-7; unclear D gene. Germline CDR1 MNHEY, CDR2 SVGAGI. V was cut by 2 bases and J by 1 base, with 6 bases left in between. This CDR3 has 13 residues. The CDR3 DNA is TGTGCCAGCAGTTACAGTAGGTCCTACGAGCAGTACTTC. Residues: CASSYSRSYEQYF.

This chain joins TRBV6-1 and TRBJ1-1, with TRBD1 matching over 9 bases. This CDR3 has 15 amino acids. V shed 0 bases and J 10 bases; nucleotides not matched to a gene: 9. From germline, CDR1 is MNHNS and CDR2 SASEGT. The CDR3 spells CASSEALRDRVAAFF. Written as DNA, the CDR3 is TGTGCCAGCAGTGAAGCCCTTCGGGACAGGGTTGCAGCTTTCTTT.

The chain has TRBV11-2 and TRBJ2-7; D gene unclear. V lost 6 bases to trimming and J lost 2 bases, with 17 bases between them. This CDR3 has 15 amino acids. Germline-derived CDR1 and CDR2 are SGHAT and FQNNGV. As DNA, the CDR3 is TGTGCCAGCAGGAAACTGCGTCTAAACCCCTACGAGCAGTACTTC. Residues: CASRKLRLNPYEQYF.

V gene TRBV10-3 combines with J gene TRBJ2-7; 8 nucleotides agree with TRBD1. The CDR3 sequence is 13 residues long. Germline-derived CDR1 and CDR2 are ENHRY and SYGVKD. J gave up 6 bases and V 5 bases, and 6 bases lay outside the gene matches. CDR3 sequence: CAISKQGASEQYF. The CDR3 bases are TGTGCCATCAGTAAGCAGGGGGCCAGCGAGCAGTACTTC.

The chain recombines TRBV19 with TRBJ2-5, with a weak D call TRBD2 (6 bases). Per the germline V gene, CDR1 is LNHDA and CDR2 is SQIVND (reference sequence). Trimming took 4 bases from V and 3 from J, leaving 9 bases between them. CDR3 length: 13 amino acids. Here the CDR3 reads CASSSGAEETQYF. The CDR3 DNA sequence: TGTGCCAGTAGTAGCGGGGCCGAAGAGACCCAGTACTTC. Together with reference TRBV19 and TRBJ2-5, the CDR3 gives the full variable domain: DGGITQSPKYLFRKEGQNVTLSCEQNLNHDAMYWYRQDPGQGLRLIYYSQIVNDFQKGDIAEGYSVSREKKESFPLTVTSAQKNPTAFYLCASSSGAEETQYFGPGTRLLVL.

V gene TRBV9 combines with J gene TRBJ2-7, with D possibly called TRBD1 or TRBD2 (6 bases each). This CDR3 is 15 amino acids long. Germline V CDR1 and CDR2: SGDLS, YYNGEE. V gave up 0 bases and J gave up 0 bases, with 10 bases separating them. CDR3 sequence (DNA): TGTGCCAGCAGCGTAGCGGAGGGGGGCTCCTACGAGCAGTACTTC. It codes for CASSVAEGGSYEQYF.

The chain uses TRBV7-2 and TRBJ2-5; D is perhaps TRBD2 (5 bases). Per germline, CDR1 SGHTA and CDR2 FQGNSA. The CDR3 extends over 15 amino acids. V shed 1 base and J shed 4 bases, with 13 bases lying between them. The CDR3 reads CASSLGVGGRETQYF. CDR3 bases: TGTGCCAGCAGCTTAGGGGTAGGAGGACGAGAGACCCAGTACTTC.